This T cell receptor (beta chain) was retrieved from a study of T cells after yellow fever vaccination. Whole-study results and caveats: Subsequent booster samples again held most clones from primary vaccination (less than 98% CD4, 88% CD8). Across the CD4 and CD8 compartments, a small share of clonotypes was present in both. Although the secondary response was weaker, it peaked faster, at day 5 versus 15. Highly abundant clonotypes carried over from the bulk population could end up in FACS-sorted repertoires as contaminants.

TCRdb recomputed calls from the 5' RACE reads with MiXCR, one row per CDR3 protein. Altogether a few hundred thousand distinct CDR3 sequences are present, approximately 9% being singletons, with the ten largest covering over 15%. Germline values: CDR1 SNHLY, CDR2 FYNNEI. This CDR3 contains 19 residues. V was clipped by 6 bases and J by 0 bases, with 26 bases between them. This clonotype has only a few counts. Its target is not known. The chain joins TRBV2 to TRBJ1-2; D unresolved. This TCR came from a man younger than 35 who received the YFV17D yellow fever vaccine. Here the sequenced sample was PBMCs, taken on the day of the first yellow fever vaccination. CDR3 nucleotide sequence: TGTGCCAGCAGGATGATTGTGGGGTACGACACCCAATCTAACTATGGCTACACCTTC. It yields the protein CASRMIVGYDTQSNYGYTF.